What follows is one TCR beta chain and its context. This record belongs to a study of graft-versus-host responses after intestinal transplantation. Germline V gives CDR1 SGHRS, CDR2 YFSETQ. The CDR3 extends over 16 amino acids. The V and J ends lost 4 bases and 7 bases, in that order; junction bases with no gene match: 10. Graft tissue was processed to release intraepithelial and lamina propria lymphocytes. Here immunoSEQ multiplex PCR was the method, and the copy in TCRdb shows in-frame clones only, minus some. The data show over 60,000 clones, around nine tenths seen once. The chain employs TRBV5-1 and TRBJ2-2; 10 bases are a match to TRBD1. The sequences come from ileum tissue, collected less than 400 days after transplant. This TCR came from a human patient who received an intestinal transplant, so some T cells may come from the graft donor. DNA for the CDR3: TGCGCCAGCAGCCCGGACAGGGGGTCGGATTACGGGGAGCTGTTTTTT. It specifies CASSPDRGSDYGELFF. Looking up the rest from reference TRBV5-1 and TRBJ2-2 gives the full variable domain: KAGVTQTPRYLIKTRGQQVTLSCSPISGHRSVSWYQQTPGQGLQFLFEYFSETQRNKGNFPGRFSGRQFSNSRSEMNVSTLELGDSALYLCASSPDRGSDYGELFFGEGSRLTVL.